One T cell receptor beta chain is described in this entry. Assay used: immunoSEQ multiplex PCR; TCRdb lists only in-frame clones, some missing. Among 85,000 to 130,000 clones listed, around 92% were seen once. The data are from a study of T cell changes during pregnancy in multiple sclerosis. V shed 8 bases and J shed 3 bases, with 11 bases lying between them. Germline V lookup: CDR1 MNHNS, CDR2 SASEGT. CDR3 size: 13 residues. Sample: peripheral blood, taken after pregnancy. The V and J genes are TRBV6-1 and TRBJ2-1; possible D gene TRBD2, 6 bases. The TCR sequence derives from a female donor with multiple sclerosis, enrolled in a pregnancy study. The CDR3 spells CASGGLDYNEQFF. DNA for the CDR3: TGTGCCAGCGGGGGACTGGACTACAATGAGCAGTTCTTC.